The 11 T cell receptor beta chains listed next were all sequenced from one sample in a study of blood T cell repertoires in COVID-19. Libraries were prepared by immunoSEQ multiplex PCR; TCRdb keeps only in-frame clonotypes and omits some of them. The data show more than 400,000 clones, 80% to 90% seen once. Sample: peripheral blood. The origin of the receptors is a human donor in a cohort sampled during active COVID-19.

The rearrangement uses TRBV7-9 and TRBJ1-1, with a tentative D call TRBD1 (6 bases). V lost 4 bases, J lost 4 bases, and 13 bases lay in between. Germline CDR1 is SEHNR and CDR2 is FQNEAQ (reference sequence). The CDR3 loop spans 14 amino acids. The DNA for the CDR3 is TGTGCCAGCAGCTCCCCCGGCAGGGGCACTGAAGCTTTCTTT. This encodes CASSSPGRGTEAFF.

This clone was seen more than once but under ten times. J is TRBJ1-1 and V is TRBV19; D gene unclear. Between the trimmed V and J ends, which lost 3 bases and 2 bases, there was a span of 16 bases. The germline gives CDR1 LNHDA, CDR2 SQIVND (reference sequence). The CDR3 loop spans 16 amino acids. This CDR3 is CASSIGRDSRNTEAFF. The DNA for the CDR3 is TGTGCCAGTAGTATCGGCAGAGATAGCCGAAACACTGAAGCTTTCTTT.

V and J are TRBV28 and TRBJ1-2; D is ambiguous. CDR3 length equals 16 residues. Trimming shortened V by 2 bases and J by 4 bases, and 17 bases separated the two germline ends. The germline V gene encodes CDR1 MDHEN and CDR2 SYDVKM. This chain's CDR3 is CASSLRSGALSYGYTF. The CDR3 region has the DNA TGTGCCAGCAGTTTAAGGTCAGGCGCGCTTTCCTATGGCTACACCTTC.

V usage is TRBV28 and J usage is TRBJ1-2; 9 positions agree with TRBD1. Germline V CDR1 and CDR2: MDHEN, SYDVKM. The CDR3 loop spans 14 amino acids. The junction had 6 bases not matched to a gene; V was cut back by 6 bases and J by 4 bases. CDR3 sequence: CASRWGQGPYGYTF. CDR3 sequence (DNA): TGTGCCAGCAGATGGGGACAGGGCCCCTATGGCTACACCTTC.

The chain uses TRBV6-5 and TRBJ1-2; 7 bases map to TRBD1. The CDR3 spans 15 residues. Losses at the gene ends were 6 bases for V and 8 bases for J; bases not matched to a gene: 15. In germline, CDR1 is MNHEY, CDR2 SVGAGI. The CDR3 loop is CASRGLNRGVGGYTF. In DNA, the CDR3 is TGTGCCAGCAGGGGACTCAACAGGGGTGTAGGGGGCTACACCTTC.

In DNA, the CDR3 is TGTGCCAGCAGCTTAGACCCGGGAGTGTCAGATACGCAGTATTTT. This translates into CASSLDPGVSDTQYF. J is TRBJ2-3 and V is TRBV11-2, with D possibly being TRBD2 (6 bases). The CDR3 extends over 15 amino acids. Looked up from germline, CDR1 is SGHAT and CDR2 is FQNNGV. The V gene lost 0 bases and the J gene lost 4 bases, with 11 bases spanning the gap.

The CDR3: CASSLDRENQPQHF. The CDR3 DNA sequence: TGTGCCAGCAGCTTGGATCGAGAAAATCAGCCCCAGCATTTT. This sequence joins TRBV5-4 and TRBJ1-5; D is uncertain. The V end lost 0 bases, the J end lost 4 bases, and 8 bases lay between the germline ends. CDR1 SGHNT and CDR2 YYREEE come from the germline V gene (reference sequence). The CDR3 has 14 residues.

DNA for the CDR3: TGTGCCAGCAAAGGGACAGGGACCGGACGTGGGTACAATGAGCAGTTCTTC. Protein sequence: CASKGTGTGRGYNEQFF. The chain links TRBV19 to TRBJ2-1, with TRBD1 matching 9 bases. Germline V gene sequence: CDR1 LNHDA, CDR2 SQIVND (reference sequence). The V segment lost 9 bases and the J segment 4 bases; nucleotides outside the gene matches: 16. CDR3 length: 17 amino acids.

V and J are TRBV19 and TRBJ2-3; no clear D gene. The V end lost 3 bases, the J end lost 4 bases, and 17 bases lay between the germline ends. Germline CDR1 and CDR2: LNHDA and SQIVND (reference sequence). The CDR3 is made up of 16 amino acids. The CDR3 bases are TGTGCCAGTAGTATTCTTGGAGTCAAAGCCGCAGATACGCAGTATTTT. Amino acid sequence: CASSILGVKAADTQYF.

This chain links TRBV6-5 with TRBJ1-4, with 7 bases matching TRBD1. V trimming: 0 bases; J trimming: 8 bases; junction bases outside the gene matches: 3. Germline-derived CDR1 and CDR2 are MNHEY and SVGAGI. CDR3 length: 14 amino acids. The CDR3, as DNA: TGTGCCAGCAGTTACTCACGGGACAGCGAAAAACTGTTTTTT. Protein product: CASSYSRDSEKLFF.

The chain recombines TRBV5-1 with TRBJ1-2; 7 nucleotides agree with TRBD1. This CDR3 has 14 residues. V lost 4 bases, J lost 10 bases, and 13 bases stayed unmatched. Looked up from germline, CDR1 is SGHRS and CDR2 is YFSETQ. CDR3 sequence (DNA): TGCGCCAGCAGCCCCCCCGGACAGGCCAAACCCTACACCTTC. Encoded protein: CASSPPGQAKPYTF.